This note documents a single T cell receptor beta chain sequence. The sample comes from a study of shared clonotypes between healthy human individuals. Libraries were prepared by immunoSEQ multiplex PCR; TCRdb keeps only in-frame clonotypes and omits some of them. This sample yields some 980,000 clones, of which approximately 76% are seen a single time; approximately 1.5% belongs to the top ten. The CDR3 is made up of 15 amino acids. Germline lookup yields CDR1 MDHEN and CDR2 SYDVKM. Losses at the gene ends were 5 bases for V and 2 bases for J; bases not matched to a gene: 5. The chain is built from TRBV28 and TRBJ2-3, with TRBD2 matching 9 bases. The sequence derives from a man aged 18 to 30 in good health. Input material: memory CD4+ T cells sorted from blood. Subset noted: CD45RA-negative fraction. The CDR3: CASSIAGGDTDTQYF. In DNA form, the CDR3 reads TGTGCCAGCAGTATTGCGGGGGGGGACACAGATACGCAGTATTTT.